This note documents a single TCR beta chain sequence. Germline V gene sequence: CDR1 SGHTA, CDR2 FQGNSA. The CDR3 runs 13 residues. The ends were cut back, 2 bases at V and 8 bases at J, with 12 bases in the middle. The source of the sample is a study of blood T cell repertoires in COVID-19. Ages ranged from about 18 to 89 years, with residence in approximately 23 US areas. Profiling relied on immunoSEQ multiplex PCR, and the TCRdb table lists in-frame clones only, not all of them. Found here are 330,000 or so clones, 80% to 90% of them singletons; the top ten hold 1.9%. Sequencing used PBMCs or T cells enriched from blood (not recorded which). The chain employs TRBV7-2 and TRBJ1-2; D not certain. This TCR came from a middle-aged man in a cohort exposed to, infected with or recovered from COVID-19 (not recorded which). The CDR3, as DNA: TGTGCCAGCAGCTTAATCGGGAACGACGGCTACACCTTC. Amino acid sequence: CASSLIGNDGYTF.